Listed below are T cell receptor beta chains from one sample, sequenced in a study of T-cell reconstitution after alpha-beta-depleted transplantation in children. TCRdb re-derived calls from the PCR reads in MiXCR, one entry per CDR3 protein. Of 400,000 to 500,000 distinct CDR3 sequences in the sample, about 11% were seen once. The sequencing here drew on PBMCs from the stem cell graft donor, taken from the stem cell graft. These receptors were taken from a human donor who donated a stem cell graft to a child with acute myeloid leukemia. CDR3s include the opening cysteine and the closing phenylalanine or tryptophan. Fields, in order: V gene, J gene, clone size, CDR3 length, D gene, CDR3 DNA, CDR3 protein. The D gene is left open where the match is weak. The size field is filled for only some rows; it gives once, few, many or a size class.

>TRBV25-1|TRBJ2-1|few|17|.
TGTGCCAGCAGCGCACCGCGGGGTGGTATCGCCTACAATGAGCAGTTCTTC
CASSAPRGGIAYNEQFF
>TRBV3-1|TRBJ1-2|.|15|.
TGTGCCAGCAGCCAAGATGCCGGGGCCAGGGATGGCTACACCTTC
CASSQDAGARDGYTF
>TRBV20-1|TRBJ2-1|.|15|TRBD1
TGCAGTGCTAGAGATGGAGACAGGGCATGGGATGAGCAGTTCTTC
CSARDGDRAWDEQFF
>TRBV20-1|TRBJ2-1|many|15|TRBD2
TGCAGTGCTGAGACTAGCGGGAGCTCCTACAATGAGCAGTTCTTC
CSAETSGSSYNEQFF
>TRBV7-8|TRBJ2-5|few|16|TRBD2
TGTGCCAGCAGCTTAGTACTAGCGGGGTTACAAGAGACCCAGTACTTC
CASSLVLAGLQETQYF
>TRBV15|TRBJ2-1|.|16|TRBD2
TGTGCCACCAGCAGAGGAGGACTAGCGGGATCCAATGAGCAGTTCTTC
CATSRGGLAGSNEQFF
>TRBV20-1|TRBJ2-7|few|15|.
TGCAGTGCTAGCCCCCTCGGGGAGGCATCCTACGAGCAGTACTTC
CSASPLGEASYEQYF
>TRBV5-1|TRBJ1-5|few|13|.
TGCGCCAGCAGCTTCGACCCTAATCAGCCCCAGCATTTT
CASSFDPNQPQHF
>TRBV5-1|TRBJ1-1|.|15|.
TGCGCCAGCAGCCCACGGGAACAGGTGAACACTGAAGCTTTCTTT
CASSPREQVNTEAFF
>TRBV4-2|TRBJ1-2|few|15|.
TGTGCCAGCAGCCCGCGACGGGACACCAACTATGGCTACACCTTC
CASSPRRDTNYGYTF
>TRBV14|TRBJ2-7|.|13|.
TGTGCCAGCAGTACGAGGGGCTCCTACGAGCAGTACTTC
CASSTRGSYEQYF
>TRBV20-1|TRBJ2-7|.|16|TRBD2
TGCAGTGCTAGAATCCCTAGCGGGTGGAGCTCCTACGAGCAGTACTTC
CSARIPSGWSSYEQYF
>TRBV5-1|TRBJ2-3|.|14|.
TGCGCCAGCAGCTTGACAGACTCGGGGGATACGCAGTATTTT
CASSLTDSGDTQYF
>TRBV29-1|TRBJ2-1|.|12|.
TGCAGCGTTGAAGTTCTGGCGAATGAGCAGTTCTTC
CSVEVLANEQFF
>TRBV27|TRBJ2-1|few|13|.
TGTGCCAGCAGCACAGCCGCCTACAATGAGCAGTTCTTC
CASSTAAYNEQFF
>TRBV5-1|TRBJ2-3|few|19|TRBD1
TGCGCCAGCAGCACCGACAGGGGGGTGCCGACTGCTAGCACAGATACGCAGTATTTT
CASSTDRGVPTASTDTQYF
>TRBV25-1|TRBJ2-7|.|15|TRBD2
TGTGCCAGTGAAGGGGAGGGAAGGAGCTCCTACGAGCAGTACTTC
CASEGEGRSSYEQYF
>TRBV10-3|TRBJ1-1|.|14|.
TGTGCCATCAGACTTGATTGGGGGGGCACTGAAGCTTTCTTT
CAIRLDWGGTEAFF
>TRBV9|TRBJ1-3|.|15|.
TGTGCCAGCAGCGTAGTTGGGGGTCCTGGAAACACCATATATTTT
CASSVVGGPGNTIYF
>TRBV18|TRBJ1-2|.|13|.
TGTGCCAGCTCAATGGGACAAGGGTTGGGCTACACCTTC
CASSMGQGLGYTF
>TRBV27|TRBJ1-4|.|14|.
TGTGCCAGCAGTATACGAGGGACTAATGAAAAACTGTTTTTT
CASSIRGTNEKLFF
>TRBV5-1|TRBJ2-1|few|15|TRBD2
TGCGCCAGCAGCTTGGGCCGGGGGGGGAGGATTGAGCAGTTCTTC
CASSLGRGGRIEQFF
>TRBV7-2|TRBJ1-1|few|17|.
TGTGCCAGCAGCTTAGCGCGGGTCAGCGGGGGGCGGACTGAAGCTTTCTTT
CASSLARVSGGRTEAFF